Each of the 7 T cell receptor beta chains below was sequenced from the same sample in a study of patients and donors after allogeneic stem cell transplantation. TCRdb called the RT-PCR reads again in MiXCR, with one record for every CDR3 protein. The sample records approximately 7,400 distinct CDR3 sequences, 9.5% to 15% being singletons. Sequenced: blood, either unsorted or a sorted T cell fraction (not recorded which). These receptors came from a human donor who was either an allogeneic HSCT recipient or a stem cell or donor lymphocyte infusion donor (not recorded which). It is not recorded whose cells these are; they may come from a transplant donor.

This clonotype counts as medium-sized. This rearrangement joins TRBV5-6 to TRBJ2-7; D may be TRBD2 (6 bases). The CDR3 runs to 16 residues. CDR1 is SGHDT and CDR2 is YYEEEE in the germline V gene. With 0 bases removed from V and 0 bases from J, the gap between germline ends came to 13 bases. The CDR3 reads CASSLGWAGSSYEQYF. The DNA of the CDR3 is TGTGCCAGCAGCTTGGGTTGGGCGGGAAGCTCCTACGAGCAGTACTTC.

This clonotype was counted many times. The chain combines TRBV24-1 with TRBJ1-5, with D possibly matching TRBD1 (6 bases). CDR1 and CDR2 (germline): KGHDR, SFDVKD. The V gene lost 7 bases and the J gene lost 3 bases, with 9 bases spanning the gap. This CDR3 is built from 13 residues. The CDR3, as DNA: TGTGCCACCAGCTCAGGGGACAATCAGCCCCAGCATTTT. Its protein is CATSSGDNQPQHF.

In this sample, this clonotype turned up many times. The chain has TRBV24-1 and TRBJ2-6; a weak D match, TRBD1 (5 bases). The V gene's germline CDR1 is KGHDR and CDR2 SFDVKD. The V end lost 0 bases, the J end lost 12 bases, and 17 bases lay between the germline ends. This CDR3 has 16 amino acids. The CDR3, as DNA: TGTGCCACCAGTGATTTGGCAGGGCCCTCTGGTAGCGTCCTGACTTTC. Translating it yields CATSDLAGPSGSVLTF.

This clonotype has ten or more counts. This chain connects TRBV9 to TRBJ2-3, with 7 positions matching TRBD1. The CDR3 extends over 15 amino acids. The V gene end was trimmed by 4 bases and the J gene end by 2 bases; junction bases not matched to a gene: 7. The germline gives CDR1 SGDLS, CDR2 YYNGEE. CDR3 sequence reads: CASSHLDRVTDTQYF. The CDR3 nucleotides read TGTGCCAGCAGCCACCTTGACAGGGTCACAGATACGCAGTATTTT.

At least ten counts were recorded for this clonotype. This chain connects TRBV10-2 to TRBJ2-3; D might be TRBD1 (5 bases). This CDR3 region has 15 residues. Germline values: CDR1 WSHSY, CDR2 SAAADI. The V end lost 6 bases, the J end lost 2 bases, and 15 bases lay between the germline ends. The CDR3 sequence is CASSTYRQYTDTQYF. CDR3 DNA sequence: TGCGCCAGCAGCACCTACCGACAGTACACAGATACGCAGTATTTT.

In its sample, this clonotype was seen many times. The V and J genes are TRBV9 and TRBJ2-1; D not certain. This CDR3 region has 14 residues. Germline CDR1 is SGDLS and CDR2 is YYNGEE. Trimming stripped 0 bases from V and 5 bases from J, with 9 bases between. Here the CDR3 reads CASSVGSRDNEQFF. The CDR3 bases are TGTGCCAGCAGCGTAGGCAGTAGGGACAATGAGCAGTTCTTC.

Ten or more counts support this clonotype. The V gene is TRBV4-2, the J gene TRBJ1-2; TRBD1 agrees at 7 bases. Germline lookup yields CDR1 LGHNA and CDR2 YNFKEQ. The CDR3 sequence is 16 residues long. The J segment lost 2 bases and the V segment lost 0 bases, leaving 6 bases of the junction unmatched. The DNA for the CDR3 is TGTGCCAGCAGCCAAGAAGACAGGGATCCGAACTATGGCTACACCTTC. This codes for CASSQEDRDPNYGYTF.